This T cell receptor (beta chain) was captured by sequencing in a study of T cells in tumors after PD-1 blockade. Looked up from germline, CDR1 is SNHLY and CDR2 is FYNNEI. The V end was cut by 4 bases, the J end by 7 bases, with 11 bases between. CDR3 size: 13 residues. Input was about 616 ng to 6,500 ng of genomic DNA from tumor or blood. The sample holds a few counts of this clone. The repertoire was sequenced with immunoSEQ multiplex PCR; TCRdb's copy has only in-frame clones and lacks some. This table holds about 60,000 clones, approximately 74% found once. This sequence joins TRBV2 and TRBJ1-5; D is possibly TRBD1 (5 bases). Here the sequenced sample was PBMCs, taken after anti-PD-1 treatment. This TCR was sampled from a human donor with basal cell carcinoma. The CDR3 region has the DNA TGTGCCAGCAGTGGGGGGGAAGGCCAGCCCCAGCATTTT. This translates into CASSGGEGQPQHF.